This is a list of T cell receptor beta chains from one sample in a study of T cells in localized non-small cell lung cancer. Data came from immunoSEQ multiplex PCR; TCRdb stores just in-frame clones and leaves some out. The table has about 79,000 clones, 88% seen once. The input for sequencing was peripheral blood, taken before any cancer treatment. These receptors originate from a woman aged 35-70 years with stage I squamous cell lung carcinoma. Each CDR3 is given with its conserved first and last residue. The order of the fields is clone size, V gene, J gene, D gene, CDR3 DNA, CDR3 protein. D genes are given only for firm matches. For some rows the clone size is stated as once, few or many, or as a class when expanded; others skip it.

.,TRBV27,TRBJ2-2,.,TGTGCCAGCAGTTTCGGGGGGCTCGGGTCCCCCGCCGGGGAGCTGTTTTTT,CASSFGGLGSPAGELFF
.,TRBV29-1,TRBJ2-2,TRBD1,TGCAGCACCGGGACAGCGAACACCGGGGAGCTGTTTTTT,CSTGTANTGELFF
.,TRBV5-1,TRBJ2-7,.,TGCGCCAGCAGCCCCCAGGGCATCTACGAGCAGTACTTC,CASSPQGIYEQYF
.,TRBV6-1,TRBJ1-2,TRBD1,TGTGCCAGCAGTGAACAGGACAGGACTAGCTATGGCTACACCTTC,CASSEQDRTSYGYTF
.,TRBV7-9,TRBJ1-2,TRBD1,TGTGCCAGCAGCTTAGCCGGGACAGGGTTGAGCTATGGCTACACCTTC,CASSLAGTGLSYGYTF
.,TRBV7-2,TRBJ1-3,.,TGTGCCAGCAGCTCGGGTCAAGTACTCTCTGGAAACACCATATATTTT,CASSSGQVLSGNTIYF
.,TRBV19,TRBJ1-4,.,TGTGCCAGTAGTATAGGGCTCGGGGAAGCTAATGAAAAACTGTTTTTT,CASSIGLGEANEKLFF
.,TRBV18,TRBJ2-3,.,TGTGCCAGCTCACCACCATGGTCCGGGGGTGGCACAGATACGCAGTATTTT,CASSPPWSGGGTDTQYF
.,TRBV21-1,TRBJ1-6,.,TGTGCCAGCAGCAAAGGAGGGACAGGGCCCTCCTATAATTCACCCCTCCACTTT,CASSKGGTGPSYNSPLHF
.,TRBV30,TRBJ1-6,.,TGTGCCTGGAGTCCAAGGAGTCCGCGGTCACCCCTCCACTTT,CAWSPRSPRSPLHF
.,TRBV9,TRBJ2-1,.,TGTGCCAGCAGCGGAGGTGGACAGTACAATGAGCAGTTCTTC,CASSGGGQYNEQFF
.,TRBV2,TRBJ2-1,.,TGTGCCAGCAGTGAAAACGATGAGCAGTTCTTC,CASSENDEQFF
.,TRBV6-5,TRBJ2-1,.,TGTGCCAGCAGTTACGGGCGGTACAATGAGCAGTTCTTC,CASSYGRYNEQFF
.,TRBV27,TRBJ1-1,.,TGTGCCAGCAGTTCACAGGGCCACACTGAAGCTTTCTTT,CASSSQGHTEAFF
.,TRBV4-2,TRBJ2-1,TRBD2,TGTGCCAGCAGCCCGGGGCGGGGGGACTACAATGAGCAGTTCTTC,CASSPGRGDYNEQFF
once,TRBV5-6,TRBJ2-2,.,TGTGCCAGCAGCCCCGGGAGTGTCGTCCCCGGGGAGCTGTTTTTT,CASSPGSVVPGELFF
.,TRBV7-2,TRBJ2-2,.,TGTGCCAGCAGCAGGGACCTAAACACCGGGGAGCTGTTTTTT,CASSRDLNTGELFF
.,TRBV27,TRBJ1-2,.,TGTGCCAGCAGTTTTAAGGGAAAGGGTAACTATGGCTACACCTTC,CASSFKGKGNYGYTF
once,TRBV6-6,TRBJ1-2,.,TGTGCCAGCAGTTCGACAGGAAACTATGGCTACACCTTC,CASSSTGNYGYTF
.,TRBV2,TRBJ1-4,.,TGTGCCAGCAGTGGGAAGGGGTCTGCAACTAATGAAAAACTGTTTTTT,CASSGKGSATNEKLFF
.,TRBV7-2,TRBJ1-2,TRBD1,TGTGCCAGCAGCTTCCGAACAGGGGACGGCTATGGCTACACCTTC,CASSFRTGDGYGYTF
.,TRBV7-2,TRBJ1-1,.,TGTGCCAGCAGCTTAGATTGGGGGAAGAGAGCTTTCTTT,CASSLDWGKRAFF
.,TRBV4-1,TRBJ2-7,TRBD2,TGCGCCAGCAGCCCCCGGGAGCGGGGGGGAACCTACGAGCAGTACTTC,CASSPRERGGTYEQYF
.,TRBV5-4,TRBJ2-1,TRBD2,TGTGCCAGCAGCTTGTGGATCTTTGGCGGGGGGGCGGTCTACAATGAGCAGTTCTTC,CASSLWIFGGGAVYNEQFF
.,TRBV2,TRBJ1-2,TRBD1,TGTGCCAGCAGGGACAGGGGCAACATGAGGAGCTATGGCTACACCTTC,CASRDRGNMRSYGYTF
.,TRBV6-1,TRBJ1-1,TRBD1,TGTGCCAGCAGTGGGACAGGGGGCACGACTGAAGCTTTCTTT,CASSGTGGTTEAFF
.,TRBV28,TRBJ2-4,.,TGTGCCAGCCGGGACACCAAAAACATTCAGTACTTC,CASRDTKNIQYF
.,TRBV7-2,TRBJ1-5,.,TGTGCCAGCAGCTCGCTCGGGGGGAATCAGCCCCAGCATTTT,CASSSLGGNQPQHF
.,TRBV7-9,TRBJ2-7,.,TGTGCCAGCAGCTCGGGGAGTTCCGGCTACGAGCAGTACTTC,CASSSGSSGYEQYF
.,TRBV5-1,TRBJ1-3,.,TGCGCCAGCAGCTTGGGGACGGAGAGCTCTGGAAACACCATATATTTT,CASSLGTESSGNTIYF
.,TRBV2,TRBJ2-2,.,TGTGCCAGCACCCCGCTAGTACCCGGGCTGTTTTTT,CASTPLVPGLFF
.,TRBV5-6,TRBJ2-5,.,TGTGCCAGCACCCTTGGCCCTGCGGGTGGAGAGACCCAGTACTTC,CASTLGPAGGETQYF
.,TRBV29-1,TRBJ2-1,TRBD1,TGCAGCGTTACAGGGGTCAATGAGCAGTTCTTC,CSVTGVNEQFF
few,TRBV30,TRBJ2-3,TRBD2,TGTGCCTGGAGCACTAGCGGGGGGGTGACAGATACGCAGTATTTT,CAWSTSGGVTDTQYF
once,TRBV19,TRBJ1-1,.,TGTGCCAGTAGTATCCCCGGGCTCACTGAAGCTTTCTTT,CASSIPGLTEAFF
.,TRBV29-1,TRBJ1-2,.,TGCAGCGTGACGGCTAACTATGGCTACACCTTC,CSVTANYGYTF
once,TRBV5-1,TRBJ2-6,.,TGCGCCAGCAGCCTGACTGTCTCTGGGGCCAACGTCCTGACTTTC,CASSLTVSGANVLTF
.,TRBV14,TRBJ1-5,.,TGTGCCAGCAGCCAAGGGCCGGGGAATCAGCCCCAGCATTTT,CASSQGPGNQPQHF
.,TRBV5-1,TRBJ1-2,.,TGCGCCAGCAGCTTGGACGTGGGGGCCTATGGCTACACCTTC,CASSLDVGAYGYTF
.,TRBV19,TRBJ2-7,.,TGTGCCAGTAGTATATCGCACACGGCGGGCTACGAGCAGTACTTC,CASSISHTAGYEQYF
.,TRBV30,TRBJ1-1,.,TGTGCCTGGGCCCCAGGGGACACTGAAGCTTTCTTT,CAWAPGDTEAFF
.,TRBV10-3,TRBJ2-7,.,TGTGCCATCGGAAGGAGCGGACTCTACGAGCAGTACTTC,CAIGRSGLYEQYF
few,TRBV2,TRBJ2-1,TRBD1,TGTGCCAGCAGGGACAGGAGGAATGAGCAGTTCTTC,CASRDRRNEQFF
.,TRBV5-5,TRBJ2-7,.,TGTGCCAGCAGCGACCGCCTTGGACACAGCTACGAGCAGTACTTC,CASSDRLGHSYEQYF
.,TRBV7-7,TRBJ2-7,.,TGTGCTAGCAGCCCCGCCGGGGTACGGGGGGAGCAGTACTTC,CASSPAGVRGEQYF
once,TRBV6-6,TRBJ1-1,TRBD1,TGTGCCAGCAGTTCCAGACAGGGTGAAACTGAAGCTTTCTTT,CASSSRQGETEAFF
.,TRBV5-1,TRBJ2-7,.,TGCGCCAGCAGAACCGACAGCCCTGCCTTCTACGAGCAGTACTTC,CASRTDSPAFYEQYF
.,TRBV7-3,TRBJ1-1,.,TGTGCCAGCAGCTCGGACAGCGGCATGAACACTGAAGCTTTCTTT,CASSSDSGMNTEAFF
.,TRBV15,TRBJ1-1,.,TGTGCCACCAGCGGAGGAAATACTGAAGCTTTCTTT,CATSGGNTEAFF
.,TRBV5-1,TRBJ2-7,.,TGCGCCAGCAGCTTGGACAGTACCTACGAGCAGTACTTC,CASSLDSTYEQYF
.,TRBV6-1,TRBJ2-2,.,TGTGCCAGCACCCCGGGAGTTTACACCGGGGAGCTGTTTTTT,CASTPGVYTGELFF
once,TRBV19,TRBJ2-7,.,TGTGCCAGTAGTATCTCGTCCTACGAGCAGTACTTC,CASSISSYEQYF
few,TRBV5-4,TRBJ2-7,.,TGTGCCAGCAGCCGACCCACTACAGGGTCCTACGAGCAGTACTTC,CASSRPTTGSYEQYF
few,TRBV5-4,TRBJ1-2,.,TGTGCCAGCAGCTTGGATCAGGGAGGTGGCTACACCTTC,CASSLDQGGGYTF
.,TRBV30,TRBJ2-7,.,TGTGCCTGGACCCCCCTAGGGGGGAACTACGAGCAGTACTTC,CAWTPLGGNYEQYF
.,TRBV10-2,TRBJ2-7,TRBD2,TGCGCCAGCAGTGTTCCGGGACTAGCGGGGCGTCGCTCCTACGAGCAGTACTTC,CASSVPGLAGRRSYEQYF
.,TRBV6-1,TRBJ2-5,TRBD2,TGTGCCAGCAGTTTGGAGGGCGGGGGGGCAAAGACCCAGTACTTC,CASSLEGGGAKTQYF
.,TRBV11-2,TRBJ1-1,.,TGTGCCAGCAGCTTGAGGAGGGGCGTTCTCGCTGAAGCTTTCTTT,CASSLRRGVLAEAFF
.,TRBV11-2,TRBJ1-4,TRBD1,TGTGCCAGCAGCTCACCCTTTCTTACCGACAGGGGCCCCAAAAAACTGTTTTTT,CASSSPFLTDRGPKKLFF